The T cell receptor beta chain under discussion was sequenced for a study of T cell clonality in common variable immunodeficiency. This clone was picked up many times. Its matching antigen is unknown. The read terminates 3 residues ahead of where the CDR3 ends, so the germline J gene completes it. Trimming cost V 4 bases and J 2 bases, with 15 bases left between them. The CDR3 loop spans 15 amino acids. Germline lookup yields CDR1 SGHRS and CDR2 YFSETQ. General observations from the study: Shared TCRbeta clones were fewer between CVID subjects than controls. T cell subpopulation sequencing would be needed to explain CVID clonality.

Measured with immunoSEQ multiplex PCR; TCRdb has only the in-frame clones, and not every one. The sample shows about 41,000 clones, none of them appearing just once. The sequenced sample was peripheral blood mononuclear cells. The origin of this receptor is a person between 18 and 75 years old in good health. The gene calls are TRBV5-1 and TRBJ1-2; D might be TRBD1 (6 bases). The CDR3 reads CASSAGQIMNYGYTF. Partial CDR3 DNA: TGCGCCAGCAGCGCCGGACAGATCATGAACTATGGC.